What follows are 6 T cell receptor beta chains derived from one specimen sequenced in a study of cytomegalovirus exposure and HLA in healthy donors. Primers: 60 Vbeta forward and 13 Jbeta reverse. Sequencing was performed with immunoSEQ multiplex PCR; in TCRdb, only in-frame clones are kept and a portion is missing. The table shows 120,000 or so clones, with around 75% occurring only once. The sequencing sample was made of PBMCs. These receptors all come from a woman between 50 and 59 years old in good health and CMV-seropositive.

The chain uses TRBV2 and TRBJ2-7; TRBD1 matches 8 bases. Germline V gives CDR1 SNHLY, CDR2 FYNNEI. The CDR3 contains 15 residues. With 6 bases clipped from V and 6 bases from J, the junction kept 13 bases outside the gene matches. For the CDR3, the DNA is TGTGCCAGCAGCGATCCGGGACAGGCCCCGGGCGAGCAGTACTTC. This gives the protein CASSDPGQAPGEQYF.

The gene calls are TRBV29-1 and TRBJ1-2, with D perhaps matching TRBD1 (6 bases). The germline CDR1 and CDR2 sequences are SQVTM and ANQGSEA. The CDR3 loop spans 12 amino acids. Trimming stripped 3 bases from V and 5 bases from J, with 10 bases between. The CDR3 DNA sequence: TGCAGCGTTGAGGGGGCCGCTTATGGCTACACCTTC. Translation gives CSVEGAAYGYTF.

V is TRBV28 and J is TRBJ2-5; tentatively, D is TRBD2 (6 bases). Looked up from germline, CDR1 is MDHEN and CDR2 is SYDVKM. V was shortened by 4 bases and J by 5 bases, with 14 bases between the two germline ends. The CDR3 consists of 14 residues. DNA of the CDR3: TGTGCCAGCAGTTGGAGTCTGGGGAGGGAGACCCAGTACTTC. It codes for CASSWSLGRETQYF. The entire variable domain, with the rest obtained from reference TRBV28 and TRBJ2-5, is as follows: DVKVTQSSRYLVKRTGEKVFLECVQDMDHENMFWYRQDPGLGLRLIYFSYDVKMKEKGDIPEGYSVSREKKERFSLILESASTNQTSMYLCASSWSLGRETQYFGPGTRLLVL.

The V gene is TRBV5-8, the J gene TRBJ2-2; 10 bases match TRBD2. There are 17 residues in the CDR3. The germline gives CDR1 SGHTS, CDR2 YDEGEE. The V and J ends lost 2 bases and 7 bases, in that order; junction bases with no gene match: 11. CDR3 protein: CASSFSRTSGIGGELFF. The CDR3 bases are TGTGCCAGCAGCTTCTCACGGACTAGCGGCATCGGCGGGGAGCTGTTTTTT.

The chain has TRBV7-8 and TRBJ2-7, with 8 bases that match TRBD1. V was clipped by 5 bases and J by 0 bases; unmatched bases: 6. Germline CDR1 SGHVS, CDR2 FQNEAQ. The CDR3 length is 15 residues. Here the CDR3 DNA reads TGTGCCAGCAGCCTCGGACAGGGATACTCCTACGAGCAGTACTTC. This translates into CASSLGQGYSYEQYF.

This chain connects TRBV27 to TRBJ1-1; D perhaps matches TRBD1 (6 bases). CDR1 MNHEY and CDR2 SMNVEV come from the germline V gene (reference sequence). The length of the CDR3 is 14 residues. Trimming took off 5 bases at V and 2 bases at J, with 12 bases between the two ends. The CDR3 sequence is CASSQGLQNTEAFF. The CDR3 nucleotides read TGTGCCAGCAGTCAGGGGTTACAAAACACTGAAGCTTTCTTT.